Reported below is one T cell receptor beta chain. This specimen comes from a study of blood T cell repertoires in COVID-19. The study recruited people aged about 18 to 95 years across approximately 24 US areas. Cohort 3 recovery required two negative PCRs, clearance, or symptom resolution. The table came from immunoSEQ multiplex PCR; TCRdb's copy has only in-frame clones and leaves some out. The profile shows 300,000 or so clones, 70% to 90% of them singletons. The CDR3 consists of 19 residues. V lost 6 bases and J lost 4, with 28 bases in between. Looked up from germline, CDR1 is LNHDA and CDR2 is SQIVND (reference sequence).

The chain links TRBV19 to TRBJ1-5; possible D gene TRBD1, 6 bases. This clonotype was obtained from a woman in her thirties who had recovered from COVID-19. The sample consisted of PBMCs or T cells enriched from blood (not recorded which). The CDR3 loop reads CASRMTGRPNQQSNQPQHF. The CDR3 region has the DNA TGTGCCAGTAGGATGACAGGCCGCCCGAACCAGCAGTCTAATCAGCCCCAGCATTTT.